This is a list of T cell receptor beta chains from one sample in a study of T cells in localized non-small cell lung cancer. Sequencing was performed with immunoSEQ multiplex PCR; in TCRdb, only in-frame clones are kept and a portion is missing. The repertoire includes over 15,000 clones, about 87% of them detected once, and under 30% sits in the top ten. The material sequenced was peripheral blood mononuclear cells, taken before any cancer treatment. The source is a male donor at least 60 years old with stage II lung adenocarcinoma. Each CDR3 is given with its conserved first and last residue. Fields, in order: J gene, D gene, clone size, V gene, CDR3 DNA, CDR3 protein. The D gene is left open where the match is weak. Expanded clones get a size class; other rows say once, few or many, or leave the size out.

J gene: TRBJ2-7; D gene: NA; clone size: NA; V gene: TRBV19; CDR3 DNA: TGTGCCAGTAGTGCGCCTTTGGGCGAGCAGTACTTC; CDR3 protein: CASSAPLGEQYF
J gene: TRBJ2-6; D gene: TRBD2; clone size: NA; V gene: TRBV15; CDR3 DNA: TGTGCCACCAGCAGAGATGGGGTGACTAGCGGGAGGGCTGGGGCCAACGTCCTGACTTTC; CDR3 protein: CATSRDGVTSGRAGANVLTF
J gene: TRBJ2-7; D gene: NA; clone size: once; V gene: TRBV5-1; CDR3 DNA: TGCGCCAGCAGCTCCTGGGGCGGCTCCTACGAGCAGTACTTC; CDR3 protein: CASSSWGGSYEQYF
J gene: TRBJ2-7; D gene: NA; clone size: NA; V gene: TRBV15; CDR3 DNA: TGTGCCACCAGCAGATCATCTTCGGGACCTTTCTACGAGCAGTACTTC; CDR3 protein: CATSRSSSGPFYEQYF
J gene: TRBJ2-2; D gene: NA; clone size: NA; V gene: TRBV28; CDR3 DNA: TGTGCCACCCGAGGGCGGGTCGTCGGGGAGCTGTTTTTT; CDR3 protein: CATRGRVVGELFF
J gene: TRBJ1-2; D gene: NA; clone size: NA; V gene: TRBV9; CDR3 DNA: TGTGCCAGCAGCATTTCGACAGTGGGGAACTATGGCTACACCTTC; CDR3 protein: CASSISTVGNYGYTF
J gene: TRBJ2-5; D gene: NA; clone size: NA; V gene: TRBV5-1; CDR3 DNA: TGCGCCAGCAGCTTGACCCTGGCGGCAGAGACCCAGTACTTC; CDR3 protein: CASSLTLAAETQYF
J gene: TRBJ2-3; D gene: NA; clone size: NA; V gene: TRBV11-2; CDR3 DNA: TGTGCCAGCAGCTTAGATCCCAGGGTGGAGGGGTCGAGCACAGATACGCAGTATTTT; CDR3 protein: CASSLDPRVEGSSTDTQYF
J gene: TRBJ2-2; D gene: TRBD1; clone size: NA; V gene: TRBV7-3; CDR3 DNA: TGTGCCAGCAGCATCTCCGGGACAGGGGGCTCCGGGGAGCTGTTTTTT; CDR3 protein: CASSISGTGGSGELFF
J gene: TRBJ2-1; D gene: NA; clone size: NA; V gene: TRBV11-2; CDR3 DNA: TGTGCCAGCAGACCCTCCTACAATGAGCAGTTCTTC; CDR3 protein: CASRPSYNEQFF
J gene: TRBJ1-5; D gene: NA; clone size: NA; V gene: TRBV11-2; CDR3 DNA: TGTGCCAGCAGCTTAACCCAGCCCCAGCATTTT; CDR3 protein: CASSLTQPQHF
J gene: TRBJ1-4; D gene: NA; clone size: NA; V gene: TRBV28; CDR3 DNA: TGTGCCAGCAGTTTAGACAAGGTCTTGGGGGAAAAACTGTTTTTT; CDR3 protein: CASSLDKVLGEKLFF
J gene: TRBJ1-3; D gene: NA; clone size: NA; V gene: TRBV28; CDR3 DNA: TGTGCCAGCCGGGGAAGCTCTGGAAACACCATATATTTT; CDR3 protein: CASRGSSGNTIYF
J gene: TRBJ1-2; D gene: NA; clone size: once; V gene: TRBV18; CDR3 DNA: TGTGCCAGCTCACCACCACGGCCGCTCTATGGCTACACCTTC; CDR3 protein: CASSPPRPLYGYTF
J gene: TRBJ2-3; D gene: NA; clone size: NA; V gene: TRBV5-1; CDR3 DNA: TGCGCCAGCAGCCTAAGCACAGATACGCAGTATTTT; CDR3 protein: CASSLSTDTQYF
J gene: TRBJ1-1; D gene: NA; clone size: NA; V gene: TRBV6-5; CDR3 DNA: TGTGCCAGCATCAAAATTAAGGGAAACACTGAAGCTTTCTTT; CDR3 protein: CASIKIKGNTEAFF
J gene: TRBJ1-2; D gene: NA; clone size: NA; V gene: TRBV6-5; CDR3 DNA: TGTGCCAGCAGTTACGGGGGGCAAGGTTATGGCTACACCTTC; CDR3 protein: CASSYGGQGYGYTF
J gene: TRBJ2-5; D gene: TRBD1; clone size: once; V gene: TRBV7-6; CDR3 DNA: TGTGCCAGCAGCTGGAACAGGGGCCAAGAGACCCAGTACTTC; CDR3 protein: CASSWNRGQETQYF
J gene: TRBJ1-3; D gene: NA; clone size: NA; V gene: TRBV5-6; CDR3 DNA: TGTGCCAGCAGCTTGGTAACCTCCTCTGGAAACACCATATATTTT; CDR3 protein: CASSLVTSSGNTIYF
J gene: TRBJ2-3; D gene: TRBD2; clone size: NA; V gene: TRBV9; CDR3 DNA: TGTGCCAGCAGCGTAGTGGGCGGGAGATATGATACGCAGTATTTT; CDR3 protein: CASSVVGGRYDTQYF
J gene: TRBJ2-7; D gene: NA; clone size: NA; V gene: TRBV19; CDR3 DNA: TGTGCCAGTAGTACAGGACTTGGCCCCTACGAGCAGTACTTC; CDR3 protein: CASSTGLGPYEQYF
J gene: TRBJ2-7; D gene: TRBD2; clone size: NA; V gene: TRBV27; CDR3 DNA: TGTGCCAGCAGTTTTTCGGCTAGCGGGAGGGCCGGATCTGGAGTCGGGTACGAGCAGTACTTC; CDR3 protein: CASSFSASGRAGSGVGYEQYF
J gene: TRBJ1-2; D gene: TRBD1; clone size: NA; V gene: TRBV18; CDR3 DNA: TGTGCCAGCTCACCGACAGGGGGCTACGGCTACACCTTC; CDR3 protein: CASSPTGGYGYTF
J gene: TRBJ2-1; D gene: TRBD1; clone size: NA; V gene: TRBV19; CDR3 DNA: TGTGCCAGTAGGTGGACAGGGGAAAGCAATGAGCAGTTCTTC; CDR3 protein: CASRWTGESNEQFF
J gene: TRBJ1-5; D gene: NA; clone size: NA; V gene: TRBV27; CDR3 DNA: TGTGCCAGCAGTTTATCTCGCGACCAGCCCCAGCATTTT; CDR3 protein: CASSLSRDQPQHF
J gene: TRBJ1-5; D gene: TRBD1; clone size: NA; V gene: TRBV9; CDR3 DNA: TGTGCCAGCAGCGTGGTTACTAGGGGGCATGATACTTCAACAGACAATCAGCCCCAGCATTTT; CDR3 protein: CASSVVTRGHDTSTDNQPQHF
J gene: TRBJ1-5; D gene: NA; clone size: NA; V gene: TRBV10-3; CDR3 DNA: TGTGCCATCAGTGAATCTCTGAGCGCCAATCAGCCCCAGCATTTT; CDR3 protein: CAISESLSANQPQHF
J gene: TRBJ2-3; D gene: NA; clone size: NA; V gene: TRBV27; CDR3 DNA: TGTGCCAGCCGAGGGGCGGGTAGCACAGATACGCAGTATTTT; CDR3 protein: CASRGAGSTDTQYF
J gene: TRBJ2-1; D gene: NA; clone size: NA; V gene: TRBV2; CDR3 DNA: TGTGCCAGCACCCCGAAGAGCTCCTACAATGAGCAGTTCTTC; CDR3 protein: CASTPKSSYNEQFF
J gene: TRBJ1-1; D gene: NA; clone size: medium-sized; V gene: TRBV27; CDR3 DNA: TGTGCCAGCAGTTTTAATCCTCGGGGGAGGGCTTTCTTT; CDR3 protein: CASSFNPRGRAFF
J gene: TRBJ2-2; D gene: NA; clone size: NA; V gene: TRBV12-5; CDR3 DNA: TGTGCTAGTGGTTTGAGGTCTCCCGGGGAGCTGTTTTTT; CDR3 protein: CASGLRSPGELFF
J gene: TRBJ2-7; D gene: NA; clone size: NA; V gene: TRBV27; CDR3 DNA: TGTGCCAGCAGCCCGCGGGACAGAAGGCGGTCCTACGAGCAGTACTTC; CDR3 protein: CASSPRDRRRSYEQYF
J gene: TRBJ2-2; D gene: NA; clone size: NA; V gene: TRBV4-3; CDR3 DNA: TGCGCCAGCAGCCAAGGGCCCATCCACACCGGGGAGCTGTTTTTT; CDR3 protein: CASSQGPIHTGELFF
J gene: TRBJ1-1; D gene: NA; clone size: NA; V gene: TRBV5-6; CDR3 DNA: TGTGCCAGCAGCTCCACAGGACCCAAAGCTTTCTTT; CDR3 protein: CASSSTGPKAFF
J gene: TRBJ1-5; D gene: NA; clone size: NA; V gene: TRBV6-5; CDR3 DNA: TGTGCCAGCAGTTTCCAGGGTCATCAGCCCCAGCATTTT; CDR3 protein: CASSFQGHQPQHF
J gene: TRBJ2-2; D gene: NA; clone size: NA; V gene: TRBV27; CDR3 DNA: TGTGCCAGCAGTCCATCGGGGCCCGGGGAGCTGTTTTTT; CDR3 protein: CASSPSGPGELFF
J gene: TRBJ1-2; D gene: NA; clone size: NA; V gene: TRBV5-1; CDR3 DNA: TGCGCCAGCAGAATGGGTCTCTCTCTCAGCCGCTATGGCTACACCTTC; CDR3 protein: CASRMGLSLSRYGYTF
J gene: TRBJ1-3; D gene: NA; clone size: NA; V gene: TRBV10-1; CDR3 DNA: TGCGCCAGCAGTGACGGACCAACCTCTGGAAACACCATATATTTT; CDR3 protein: CASSDGPTSGNTIYF
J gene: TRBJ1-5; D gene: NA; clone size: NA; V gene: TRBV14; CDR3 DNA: TGTGCCAGCAGCCAAGGAGGGAGGGACCAGCCCCAGCATTTT; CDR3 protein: CASSQGGRDQPQHF
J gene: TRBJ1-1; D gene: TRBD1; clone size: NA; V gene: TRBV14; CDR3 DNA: TGTGCCAGCAGCCTTCGGACAGGGAGGAACACTGAAGCTTTCTTT; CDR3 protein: CASSLRTGRNTEAFF
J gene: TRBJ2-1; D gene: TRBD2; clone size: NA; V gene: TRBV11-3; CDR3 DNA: TGTGCCAGCAGCTTAAAGACTAGCGGGTACAATGAGCAGTTCTTC; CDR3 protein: CASSLKTSGYNEQFF
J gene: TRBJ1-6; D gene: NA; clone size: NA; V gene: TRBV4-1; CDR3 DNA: TGCGCCAGCAGCCAGACAGTTCGCAGCTCCTATAATTCACCCCTCCACTTT; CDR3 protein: CASSQTVRSSYNSPLHF
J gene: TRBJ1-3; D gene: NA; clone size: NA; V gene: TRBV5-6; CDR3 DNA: TGTGCCAGCAGCTTGGATGTTACAGGGAACACCATATATTTT; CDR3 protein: CASSLDVTGNTIYF
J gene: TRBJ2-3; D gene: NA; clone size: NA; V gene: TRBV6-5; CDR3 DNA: TGTGCCAGCAGTTTAGGCCAGGGCACAGATACGCAGTATTTT; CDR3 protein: CASSLGQGTDTQYF
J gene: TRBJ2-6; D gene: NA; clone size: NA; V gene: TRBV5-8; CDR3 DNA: TGTGCCAGCAGCTTGGGGGGACCCGGGGCCAACGTCCTGACTTTC; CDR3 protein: CASSLGGPGANVLTF
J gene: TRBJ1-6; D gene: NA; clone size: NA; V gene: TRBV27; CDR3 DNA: TGTGCCAGCAGCAAAAACCTAAGGGATAATTCACCCCTCCACTTT; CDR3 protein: CASSKNLRDNSPLHF
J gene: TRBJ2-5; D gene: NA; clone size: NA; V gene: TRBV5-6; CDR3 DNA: TGTGCCAGCGCCTTTCAAGAGACCCAGTACTTC; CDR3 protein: CASAFQETQYF
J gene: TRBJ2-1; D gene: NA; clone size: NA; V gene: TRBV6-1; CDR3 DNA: TGTGCCAGCAGGAGGGGGGATGAGCAGTTCTTC; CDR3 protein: CASRRGDEQFF
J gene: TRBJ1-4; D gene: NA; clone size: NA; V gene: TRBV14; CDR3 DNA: TGTGCCAGCAGCCAACGGGGGGCTGAAAAACTGTTTTTT; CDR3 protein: CASSQRGAEKLFF
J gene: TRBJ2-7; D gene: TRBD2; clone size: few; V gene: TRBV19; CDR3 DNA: TGTGCCAGTATGGGCCGTCTTACTAGCGGCTCCTACGAGCAGTACTTC; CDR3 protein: CASMGRLTSGSYEQYF
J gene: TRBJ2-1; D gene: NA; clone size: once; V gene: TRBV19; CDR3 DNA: TGTGCCAGTAGTGCCCAGCTATCTTCTGGTGAGCAGTTCTTC; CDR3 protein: CASSAQLSSGEQFF
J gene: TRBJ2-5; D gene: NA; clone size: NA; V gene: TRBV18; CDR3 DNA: TGTGCCAGCTCACCAAAGACCACAGAGACCCAGTACTTC; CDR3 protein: CASSPKTTETQYF
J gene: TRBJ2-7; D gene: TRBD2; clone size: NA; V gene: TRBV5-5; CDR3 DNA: TGTGCCAGCAGCCTTGAACTAGCGGGATTCGACGAGCAGTACTTC; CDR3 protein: CASSLELAGFDEQYF
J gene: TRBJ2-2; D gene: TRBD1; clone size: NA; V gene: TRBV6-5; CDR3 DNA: TGTGCCAGCAGCTCAGGGGGCACCGGGGAGCTGTTTTTT; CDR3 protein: CASSSGGTGELFF
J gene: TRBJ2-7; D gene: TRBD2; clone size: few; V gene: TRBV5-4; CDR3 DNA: TGTGCCAGCAGCTTGAATGGGGGGGGAGGTTCCTACGAGCAGTACTTC; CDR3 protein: CASSLNGGGGSYEQYF
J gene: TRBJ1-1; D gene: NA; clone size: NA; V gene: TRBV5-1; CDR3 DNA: TGCGCCAGCAGCTTGGCCGAGGTTACGGGCAGGCTGATGATGAACACTGAAGCTTTCTTT; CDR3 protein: CASSLAEVTGRLMMNTEAFF
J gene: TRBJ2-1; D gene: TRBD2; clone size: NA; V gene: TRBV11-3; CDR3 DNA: TGTGCCAGCAGCTCCCGGACTAGCGGGGGTTATGGGGATGAGCAGTTCTTC; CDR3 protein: CASSSRTSGGYGDEQFF
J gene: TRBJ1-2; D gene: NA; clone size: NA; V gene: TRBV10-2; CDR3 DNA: TGCGCCAGCAGTGAGTCGGCAGACCCCGGCGGCTACACCTTC; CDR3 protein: CASSESADPGGYTF
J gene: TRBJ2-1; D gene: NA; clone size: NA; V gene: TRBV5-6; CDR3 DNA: TGTGCCAGCAGCAGCTACGGGACCTATGGTATCAATGAGCAGTTCTTC; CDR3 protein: CASSSYGTYGINEQFF